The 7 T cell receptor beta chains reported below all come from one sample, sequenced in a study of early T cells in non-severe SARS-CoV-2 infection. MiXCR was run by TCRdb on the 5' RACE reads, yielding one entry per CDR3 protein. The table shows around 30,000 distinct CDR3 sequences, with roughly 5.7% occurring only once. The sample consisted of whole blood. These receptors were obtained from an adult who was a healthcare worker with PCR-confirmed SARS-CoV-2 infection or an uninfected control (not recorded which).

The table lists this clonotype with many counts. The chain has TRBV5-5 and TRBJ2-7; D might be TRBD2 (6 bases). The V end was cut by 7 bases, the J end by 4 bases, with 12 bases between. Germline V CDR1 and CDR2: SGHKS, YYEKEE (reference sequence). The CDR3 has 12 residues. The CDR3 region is CASSGSFYEQYF. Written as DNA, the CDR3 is TGTGCCAGCTCCGGGAGTTTTTACGAGCAGTACTTC. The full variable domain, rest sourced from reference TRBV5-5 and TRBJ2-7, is DAGVTQSPTHLIKTRGQQVTLRCSPISGHKSVSWYQQVLGQGPQFIFQYYEKEERGRGNFPDRFSARQFPNYSSELNVNALLLGDSALYLCASSGSFYEQYFGPGTRLTVT.

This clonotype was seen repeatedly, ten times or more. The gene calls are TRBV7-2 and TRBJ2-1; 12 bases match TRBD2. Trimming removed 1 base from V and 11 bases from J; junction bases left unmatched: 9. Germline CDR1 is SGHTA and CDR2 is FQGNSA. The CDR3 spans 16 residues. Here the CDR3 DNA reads TGTGCCAGCAGCTTAGAGGCAACTAGCGGGGGGTTTAAGCAGTTCTTC. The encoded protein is CASSLEATSGGFKQFF.

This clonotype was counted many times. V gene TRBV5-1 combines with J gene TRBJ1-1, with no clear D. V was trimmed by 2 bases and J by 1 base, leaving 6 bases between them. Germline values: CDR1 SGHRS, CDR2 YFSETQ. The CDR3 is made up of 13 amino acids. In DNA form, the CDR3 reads TGCGCCAGCAGCTTAGGCCCGAACACTGAAGCTTTCTTT. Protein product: CASSLGPNTEAFF.

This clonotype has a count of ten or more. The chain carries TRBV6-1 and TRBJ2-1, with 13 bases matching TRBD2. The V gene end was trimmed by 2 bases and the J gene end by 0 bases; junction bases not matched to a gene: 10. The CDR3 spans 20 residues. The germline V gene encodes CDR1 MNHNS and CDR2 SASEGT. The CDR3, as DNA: TGTGCCAGCAGTGAACGAACTAGCGGGGGGGCTATCCGCTCCTACAATGAGCAGTTCTTC. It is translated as CASSERTSGGAIRSYNEQFF.

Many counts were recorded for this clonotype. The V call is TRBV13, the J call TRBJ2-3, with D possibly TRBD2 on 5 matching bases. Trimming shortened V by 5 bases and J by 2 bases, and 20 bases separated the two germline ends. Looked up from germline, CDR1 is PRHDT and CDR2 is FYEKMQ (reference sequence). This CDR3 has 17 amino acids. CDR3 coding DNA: TGTGCCAGCAGCGCCCGGAGTTGGCGGGCGAACACAGATACGCAGTATTTT. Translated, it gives CASSARSWRANTDTQYF.

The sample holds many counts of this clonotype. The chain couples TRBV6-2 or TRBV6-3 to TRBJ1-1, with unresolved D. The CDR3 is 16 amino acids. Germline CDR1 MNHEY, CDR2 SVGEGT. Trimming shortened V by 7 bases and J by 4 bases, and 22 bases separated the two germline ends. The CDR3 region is CASTPSSLNRGTEAFF. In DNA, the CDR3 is TGTGCCAGCACGCCTTCTAGCCTCAACCGGGGCACTGAAGCTTTCTTT.

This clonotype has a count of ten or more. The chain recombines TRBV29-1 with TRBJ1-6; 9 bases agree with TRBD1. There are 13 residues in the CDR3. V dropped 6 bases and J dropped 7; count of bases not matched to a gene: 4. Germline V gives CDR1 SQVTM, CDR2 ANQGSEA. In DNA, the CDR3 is TGCAGCGTGCAACAGGGGGCCAATTCACCCCTCCACTTT. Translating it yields CSVQQGANSPLHF.